This TCR beta chain was found in a study of draining lymph node invasion in breast cancer (dated by TCRdb to between 2020 and 2021). The study in broad terms: Metastasis in lymph nodes was diagnosed using histology and cytokeratin immunohistochemistry and was confirmed with EpCAM/CD45 flow cytometry. In a separate targeted assay, sorted memory regulatory T cells and memory conventional CD4 T cells were compared across breast cancer tissues by bulk TCR-beta CDR3 sequencing. From every patient, the primary tumor plus matched non-invaded and tumor-invaded tumor-draining lymph nodes were collected, and both Treg and Tconv subsets were profiled. The separate targeted TCR sequencing covered lymph nodes from five patients, with primary tumors sequenced for three of those patients. What the research found in general, with its limitations: Whether Treg conversion occurred in a given organ or whether converted Tregs recirculated between nodes and tumor could not be resolved from the data. Some of the top 100 tumor clones were detected in invaded and non-invaded nodes, and this detection was taken to suggest recirculation between tumor and draining nodes. Shared TCRs between Treg and Tconv subsets were considered suggestive but not proof of common clonal origin. Tracking of the top-100 tumor clones could be carried out in just a couple of patients. Within each tissue, roughly 12-25% of Treg TCRs were also found among Tconvs, a result interpreted as suggesting peripheral Treg induction. In the targeted TCR-seq data, Tregs appeared to be more clonally expanded than Tconvs in all tissues, and lower diversity was found for both subsets in tumor than in lymph nodes.

Looking up the germline V gene yields CDR1 SQVTM and CDR2 ANQGSEA. Counted from cysteine to phenylalanine, this CDR3 has 12 amino acids. The sequence is cut down to CDR3 DNA, 36 bases in frame from base 1. The junction shows trimming of 7 bases on V and 0 bases on J, plus 9 bases between the germline ends. Details on this clonotype: No cognate antigen has been identified for it. No much larger clonotype is one base removed from it; base qualities were not supplied.

Memory conventional CD4 T cells were isolated by sorting for CD4+ CD45RA- CD25- cells. Each tumor-draining lymph node was classified as non-invaded if metastatic tumor cells were absent and as invaded if metastatic tumor cells were present. Before staining and sorting, T cells were pre-enriched using a Miltenyi Pan T Cell isolation kit. Immunohistochemistry for estrogen receptor, progesterone receptor, HER2 and Ki-67 was used to characterize the primary tumors. Within a few hours after surgery, the fresh surgical tissue was processed by cutting it into small fragments. Tissue fragments were enzymatically digested with Liberase TL plus DNase for approximately 22 minutes and were then filtered through a 40-micrometer strainer. After DAPI live/dead staining, cells were sorted on a BD FACS Aria II, reaching roughly 98-99% purity. Sorted cells were lysed in TCL buffer, and RNA was purified with a Norgen Single Cell RNA purification kit including DNase treatment.

The library was obtained by bulk RNA-seq. These reads were obtained on an Illumina HiSeq 2500. The published analysis was carried out like this. For the separate targeted TCR-seq dataset, MiXCR version 2.1.5 with default parameters extracted and quantified CDR3 sequences from raw reads. The separate targeted TCR-seq dataset defined each TCR-beta clone by its combination of V gene, J gene and CDR3 sequence. In the separate targeted TCR-seq dataset, clones with fewer than three counts were removed, then only the 90% most strongly expressed clones per sample were retained. For each tissue in the separate targeted TCR-seq dataset, Treg-Tconv overlap was calculated by dividing the number of shared clones by the total number of Treg clones and multiplying by 100. The raw public reads went through TCRdb reprocessing: fastp at Q25, MiXCR clone calling, in-frame beta chains kept. Every distinct CDR3 protein forms one entry, paired with its most common genes and DNA. TCRdb's processing, not the authors', yielded these V and J calls. The sample includes roughly 1,900 distinct CDR3 sequences, with approximately 87% observed a single time. The ten largest clones add up to 2.4% of the sample.

The receptor comes from a female donor with luminal breast cancer. Sequencing input: sorted memory CD4+ effector T cells from a lymph node. In the paper's terms, the cell subset or site label means: CD45RA-negative sorted CD4+ T cells (memory Tconv or effector/memory Treg). The chain uses TRBV29-1 and TRBJ1-1, and TRBD1 may be the D gene, going by 6 matching bases. Here is the DNA: TGCAGCGGAGGACAGTTGAACACTGAAGCTTTCTTT. Translation gives CSGGQLNTEAFF.